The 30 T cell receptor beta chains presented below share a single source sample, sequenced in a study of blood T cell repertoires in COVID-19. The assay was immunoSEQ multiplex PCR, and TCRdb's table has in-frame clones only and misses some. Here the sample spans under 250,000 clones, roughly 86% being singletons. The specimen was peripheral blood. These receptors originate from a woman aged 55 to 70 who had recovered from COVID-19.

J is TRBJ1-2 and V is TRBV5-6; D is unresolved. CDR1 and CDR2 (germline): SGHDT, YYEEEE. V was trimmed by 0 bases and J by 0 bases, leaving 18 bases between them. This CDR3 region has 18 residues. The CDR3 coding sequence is TGTGCCAGCAGCTTGGCCTTGGCAGGCGCCCTGTCTAACTATGGCTACACCTTC. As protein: CASSLALAGALSNYGYTF.

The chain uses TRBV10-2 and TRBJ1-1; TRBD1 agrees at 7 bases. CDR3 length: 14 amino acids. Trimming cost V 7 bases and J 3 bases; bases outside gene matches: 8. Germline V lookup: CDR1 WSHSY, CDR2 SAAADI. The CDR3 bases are TGCGCCAGCACCCAGGACAGGTCCTACACTGAAGCTTTCTTT. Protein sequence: CASTQDRSYTEAFF.

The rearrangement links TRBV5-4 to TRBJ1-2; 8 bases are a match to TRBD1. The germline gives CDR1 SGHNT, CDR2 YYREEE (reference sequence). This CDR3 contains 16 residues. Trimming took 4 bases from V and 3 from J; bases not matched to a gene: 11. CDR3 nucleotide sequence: TGTGCCAGCAGCAGCCCGGGACAGGATATGGACTATGGCTACACCTTC. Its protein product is CASSSPGQDMDYGYTF.

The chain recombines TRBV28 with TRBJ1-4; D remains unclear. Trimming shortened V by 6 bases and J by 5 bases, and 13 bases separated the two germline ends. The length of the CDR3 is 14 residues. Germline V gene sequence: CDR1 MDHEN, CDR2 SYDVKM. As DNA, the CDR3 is TGTGCCAGCAGAAGCCCGGGGTCCAATGAAAAACTGTTTTTT. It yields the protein CASRSPGSNEKLFF.

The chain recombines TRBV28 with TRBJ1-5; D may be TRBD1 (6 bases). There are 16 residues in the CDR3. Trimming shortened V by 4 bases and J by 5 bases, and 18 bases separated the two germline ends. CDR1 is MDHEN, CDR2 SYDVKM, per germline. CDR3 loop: CASSYGGGLIYQPQHF. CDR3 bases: TGTGCCAGCAGTTACGGGGGGGGGCTCATATATCAGCCCCAGCATTTT.

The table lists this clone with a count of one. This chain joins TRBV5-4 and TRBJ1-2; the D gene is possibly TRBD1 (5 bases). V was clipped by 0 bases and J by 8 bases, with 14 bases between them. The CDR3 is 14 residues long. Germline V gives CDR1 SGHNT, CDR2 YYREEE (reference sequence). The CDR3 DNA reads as TGTGCCAGCAGCTTGGCGGGTGGCAGGGTAGGCTACACCTTC. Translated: CASSLAGGRVGYTF.

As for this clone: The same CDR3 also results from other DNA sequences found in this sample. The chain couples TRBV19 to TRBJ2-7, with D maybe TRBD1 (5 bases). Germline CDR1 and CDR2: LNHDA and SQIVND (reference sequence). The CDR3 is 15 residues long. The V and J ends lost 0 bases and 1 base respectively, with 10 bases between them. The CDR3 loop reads CASSIDRTSSYEQYF. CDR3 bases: TGTGCCAGTAGTATAGACCGGACATCGTCCTACGAGCAGTACTTC.

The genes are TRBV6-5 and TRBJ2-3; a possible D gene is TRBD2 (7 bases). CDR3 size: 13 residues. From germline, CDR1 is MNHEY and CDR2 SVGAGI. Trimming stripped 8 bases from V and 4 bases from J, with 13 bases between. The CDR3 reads CASVPGGADTQYF. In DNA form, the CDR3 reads TGTGCCAGCGTTCCGGGGGGCGCAGATACGCAGTATTTT.

CDR3 region: CASSLIAPTQYF. The CDR3 coding sequence is TGTGCCAGCAGCCTTATCGCGCCGACCCAGTACTTC. The chain is built from TRBV11-1 and TRBJ2-5, with D unresolved. The germline gives CDR1 SGHAT, CDR2 FQDESV (reference sequence). CDR3 length: 12 residues. V shed 5 bases and J shed 7 bases, with 11 bases lying between them. Supplemented by reference TRBV11-1 and TRBJ2-5, the full variable domain reads EAEVAQSPRYKITEKSQAVAFWCDPISGHATLYWYRQILGQGPELLVQFQDESVVDDSQLPKDRFSAERLKGVDSTLKIQPAELGDSAMYLCASSLIAPTQYFGPGTRLLVL.

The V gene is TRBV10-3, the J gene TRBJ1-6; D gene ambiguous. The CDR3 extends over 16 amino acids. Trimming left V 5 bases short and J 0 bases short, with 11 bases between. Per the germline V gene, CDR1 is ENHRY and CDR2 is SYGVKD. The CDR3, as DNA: TGTGCCATCAGTTTGGGCAGCAACTCCTATAATTCACCCCTCCACTTT. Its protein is CAISLGSNSYNSPLHF.

The CDR3 sequence: CASGAGANTGELFF. DNA for the CDR3: TGTGCCAGCGGGGCAGGGGCGAACACCGGGGAGCTGTTTTTT. The genes are TRBV27 and TRBJ2-2; D is possibly TRBD1 (6 bases). V dropped 8 bases and J dropped 0 bases, with 10 bases sitting between them. The CDR3 runs 14 residues. The germline gives CDR1 MNHEY, CDR2 SMNVEV (reference sequence).

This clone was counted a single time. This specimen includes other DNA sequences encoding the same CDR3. The CDR3 spells CASSVSSTDTQYF. The CDR3 nucleotides are TGTGCCAGCAGCGTAAGCAGCACAGATACGCAGTATTTT. The rearrangement uses TRBV9 and TRBJ2-3; no reliable D call. The CDR3 runs 13 residues. V lost 1 base to trimming and J lost 0 bases, with 3 bases between them. Germline V lookup: CDR1 SGDLS, CDR2 YYNGEE.

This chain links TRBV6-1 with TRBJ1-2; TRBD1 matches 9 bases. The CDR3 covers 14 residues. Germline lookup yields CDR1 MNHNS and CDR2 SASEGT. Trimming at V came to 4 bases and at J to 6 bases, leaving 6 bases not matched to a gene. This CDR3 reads CASSGDREGDGYTF. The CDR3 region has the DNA TGTGCCAGCAGTGGGGACAGGGAGGGTGATGGCTACACCTTC.

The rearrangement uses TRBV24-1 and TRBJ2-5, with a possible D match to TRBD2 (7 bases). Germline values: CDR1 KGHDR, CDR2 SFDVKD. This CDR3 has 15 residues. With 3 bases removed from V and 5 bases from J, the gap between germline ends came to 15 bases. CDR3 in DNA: TGTGCCACCAGTGATCCCGGGGGGCCCGGGGAGACCCAGTACTTC. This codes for CATSDPGGPGETQYF.

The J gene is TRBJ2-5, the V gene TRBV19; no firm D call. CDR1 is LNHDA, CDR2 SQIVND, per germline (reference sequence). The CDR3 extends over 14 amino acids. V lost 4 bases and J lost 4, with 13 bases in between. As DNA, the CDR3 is TGTGCCAGTAGTAAGGCTCGCCAGGTAGAGACCCAGTACTTC. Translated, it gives CASSKARQVETQYF.

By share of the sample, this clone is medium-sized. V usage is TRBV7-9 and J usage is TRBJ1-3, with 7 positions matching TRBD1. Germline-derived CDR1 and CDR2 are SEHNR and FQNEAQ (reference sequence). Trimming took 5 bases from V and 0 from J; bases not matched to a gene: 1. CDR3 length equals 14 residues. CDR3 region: CASSGTASGNTIYF. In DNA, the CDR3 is TGTGCCAGCAGCGGGACAGCCTCTGGAAACACCATATATTTT. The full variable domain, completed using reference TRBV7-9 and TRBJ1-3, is DTGVSQNPRHKITKRGQNVTFRCDPISEHNRLYWYRQTLGQGPEFLTYFQNEAQLEKSRLLSDRFSAERPKGSFSTLEIQRTEQGDSAMYLCASSGTASGNTIYFGEGSWLTVV.

Written as DNA, the CDR3 is TGTGCCAGCAGCTCCCTCCACTCAAGCTCCTATAATTCACCCCTCCACTTT. Its translation: CASSSLHSSSYNSPLHF. The chain recombines TRBV7-9 with TRBJ1-6; D is unclear. CDR1 is SEHNR and CDR2 is FQNEAQ in the germline V gene (reference sequence). With 4 bases removed from V and 0 bases from J, the gap between germline ends came to 13 bases. This CDR3 spans 17 amino acids.

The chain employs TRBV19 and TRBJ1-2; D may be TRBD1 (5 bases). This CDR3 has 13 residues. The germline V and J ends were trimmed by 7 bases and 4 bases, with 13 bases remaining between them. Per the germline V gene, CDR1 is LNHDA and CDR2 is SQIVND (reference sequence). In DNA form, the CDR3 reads TGTGCCAGTACACCCCGGGGGAGCTATGGCTACACCTTC. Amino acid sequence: CASTPRGSYGYTF. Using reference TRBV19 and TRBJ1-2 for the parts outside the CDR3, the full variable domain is DGGITQSPKYLFRKEGQNVTLSCEQNLNHDAMYWYRQDPGQGLRLIYYSQIVNDFQKGDIAEGYSVSREKKESFPLTVTSAQKNPTAFYLCASTPRGSYGYTFGSGTRLTVV.

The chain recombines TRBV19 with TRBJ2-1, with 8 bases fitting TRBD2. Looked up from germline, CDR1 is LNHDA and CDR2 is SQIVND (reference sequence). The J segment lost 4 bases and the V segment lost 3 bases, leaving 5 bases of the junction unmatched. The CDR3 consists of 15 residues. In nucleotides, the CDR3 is TGTGCCAGTAGTATCCAACTAGCGGAGTACAATGAGCAGTTCTTC. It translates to CASSIQLAEYNEQFF.

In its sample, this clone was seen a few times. The CDR3 sequence is CASSLPAKRPEQYF. The CDR3, as DNA: TGTGCCAGCAGCTTGCCGGCTAAGCGGCCCGAGCAGTACTTC. The J gene is TRBJ2-7, the V gene TRBV7-9; maybe TRBD2 (5 bases). The CDR3 totals 14 residues. The germline V gene encodes CDR1 SEHNR and CDR2 FQNEAQ (reference sequence). Trimming pared 3 bases from V and 6 bases from J, leaving 15 bases between.

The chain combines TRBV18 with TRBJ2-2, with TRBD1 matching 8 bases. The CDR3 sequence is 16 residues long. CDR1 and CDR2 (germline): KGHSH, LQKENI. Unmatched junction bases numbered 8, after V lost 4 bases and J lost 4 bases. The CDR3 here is CASSRRTGFVTGELFF. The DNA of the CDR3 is TGTGCCAGCTCACGGCGGACAGGGTTTGTCACCGGGGAGCTGTTTTTT.

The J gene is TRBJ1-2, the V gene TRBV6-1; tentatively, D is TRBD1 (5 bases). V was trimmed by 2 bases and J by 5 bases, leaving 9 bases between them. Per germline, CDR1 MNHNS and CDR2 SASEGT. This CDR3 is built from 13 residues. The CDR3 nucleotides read TGTGCCAGCAGTGAACAGGGAGGGTATGGCTACACCTTC. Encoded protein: CASSEQGGYGYTF.

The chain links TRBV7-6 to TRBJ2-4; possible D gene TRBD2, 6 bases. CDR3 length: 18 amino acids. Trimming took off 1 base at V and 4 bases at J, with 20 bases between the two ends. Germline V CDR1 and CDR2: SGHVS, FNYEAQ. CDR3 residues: CASSLDLASAVSKNIQYF. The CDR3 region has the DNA TGTGCCAGCAGCTTAGACCTAGCGTCCGCCGTATCTAAAAACATTCAGTACTTC.

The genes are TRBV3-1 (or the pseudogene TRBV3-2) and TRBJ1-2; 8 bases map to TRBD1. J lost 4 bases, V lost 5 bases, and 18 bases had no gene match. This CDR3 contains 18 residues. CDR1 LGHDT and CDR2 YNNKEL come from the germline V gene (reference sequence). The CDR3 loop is CASSREIGRGRPLYGYTF. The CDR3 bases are TGTGCCAGCAGCAGGGAAATAGGCAGGGGGCGGCCCCTCTATGGCTACACCTTC.

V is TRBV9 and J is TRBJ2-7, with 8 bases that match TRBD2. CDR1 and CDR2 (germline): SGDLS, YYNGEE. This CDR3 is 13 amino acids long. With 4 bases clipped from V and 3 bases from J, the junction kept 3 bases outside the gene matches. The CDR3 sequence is CASSLSGVYEQYF. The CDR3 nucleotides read TGTGCCAGCAGCCTTAGCGGGGTCTACGAGCAGTACTTC.

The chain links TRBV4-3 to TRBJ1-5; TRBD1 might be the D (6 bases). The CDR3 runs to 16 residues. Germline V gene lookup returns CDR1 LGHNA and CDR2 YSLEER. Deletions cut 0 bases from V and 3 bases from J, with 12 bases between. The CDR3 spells CASSQDSAGANQPQHF. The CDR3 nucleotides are TGCGCCAGCAGCCAAGATTCGGCGGGGGCCAATCAGCCCCAGCATTTT.

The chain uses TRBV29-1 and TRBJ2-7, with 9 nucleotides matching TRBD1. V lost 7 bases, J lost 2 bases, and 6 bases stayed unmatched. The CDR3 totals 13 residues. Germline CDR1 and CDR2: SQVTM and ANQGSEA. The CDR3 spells CSATGGGTYEQYF. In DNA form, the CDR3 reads TGCAGCGCGACAGGGGGAGGGACCTACGAGCAGTACTTC.

The CDR3: CASSQDGGHTDTQYF. Written as DNA, the CDR3 is TGTGCCAGCAGCCAAGACGGGGGGCACACAGATACGCAGTATTTT. The chain uses TRBV3-1 (or the pseudogene TRBV3-2) and TRBJ2-3; D possibly corresponds to TRBD2 (7 bases). The CDR3 has 15 residues. Per the germline V gene, CDR1 is LGHDT and CDR2 is YNNKEL (reference sequence). Trimming stripped 0 bases from V and 2 bases from J, with 9 bases between.

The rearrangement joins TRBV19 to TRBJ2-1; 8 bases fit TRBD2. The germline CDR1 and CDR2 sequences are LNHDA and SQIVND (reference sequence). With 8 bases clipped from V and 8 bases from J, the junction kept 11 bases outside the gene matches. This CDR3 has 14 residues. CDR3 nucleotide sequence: TGTGCCAGTGCCGGGACTAGAGGTTGGGATGAGCAGTTCTTC. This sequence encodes CASAGTRGWDEQFF. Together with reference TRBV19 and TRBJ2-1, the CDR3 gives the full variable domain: DGGITQSPKYLFRKEGQNVTLSCEQNLNHDAMYWYRQDPGQGLRLIYYSQIVNDFQKGDIAEGYSVSREKKESFPLTVTSAQKNPTAFYLCASAGTRGWDEQFFGPGTRLTVL.

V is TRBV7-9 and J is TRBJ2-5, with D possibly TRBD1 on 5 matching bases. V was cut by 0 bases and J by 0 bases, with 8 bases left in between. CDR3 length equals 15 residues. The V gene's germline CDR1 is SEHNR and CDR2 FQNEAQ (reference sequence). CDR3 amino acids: CASSLAGHNQETQYF. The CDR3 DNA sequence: TGTGCCAGCAGCTTAGCCGGACATAACCAAGAGACCCAGTACTTC.